What follows are 20 T cell receptor beta chains derived from one specimen sequenced in a study of CD8+CD57+ T cells in acquired aplastic anemia. It was patients with CD8+CD57+ cell expansion by flow cytometry who were chosen for sequencing. Investigators profiled TCR beta VDJ and CDR3 from genomic DNA template. MiXCR, applied by TCRdb to the reads, yields one record per CDR3 protein. The sample includes roughly 180,000 distinct CDR3 sequences, roughly three fifths of them seen just once. The sequenced sample was sorted CD4+, CD8+, or CD8+CD57+ T cells (not recorded which) from PBMCs. Receptors were obtained from a human donor with aplastic anemia.

The chain recombines TRBV9 with TRBJ1-1; D unresolved. The CDR3 sequence is 15 residues long. The germline V and J ends were trimmed by 0 bases and 5 bases, with 14 bases remaining between them. The germline CDR1 and CDR2 sequences are SGDLS and YYNGEE. In DNA form, the CDR3 reads TGTGCCAGCAGCGTAGTTTGGGCGCGGAGGACTGAAGCTTTCTTT. Residues: CASSVVWARRTEAFF.

The V and J genes are TRBV7-2 and TRBJ2-7, with 8 bases that match TRBD2. Germline V CDR1 and CDR2: SGHTA, FQGNSA. Losses at the gene ends were 6 bases for V and 2 bases for J; bases not matched to a gene: 9. This CDR3 region has 15 residues. CDR3 sequence (DNA): TGTGCCAGCAGAGTTACTAGCGGCCCCACCTACGAGCAGTACTTC. It translates to CASRVTSGPTYEQYF.

The V call is TRBV10-1, the J call TRBJ2-3, with a tentative D call TRBD1 (6 bases). The germline gives CDR1 WNHNN, CDR2 SYGVQD (reference sequence). The V and J ends lost 4 bases and 5 bases respectively, with 16 bases between them. This CDR3 is 15 amino acids long. CDR3: CASSGAGVGEDTQYF. As DNA, the CDR3 is TGCGCCAGCAGTGGGGCAGGGGTCGGCGAAGATACGCAGTATTTT.

V and J are TRBV14 and TRBJ2-1; no clear D. This CDR3 is built from 16 residues. Deletions cut 0 bases from V and 0 bases from J, with 9 bases between. Germline assignment: CDR1 SGHDN and CDR2 FVKESK. The CDR3 is CASSQDHFSSYNEQFF. The CDR3 nucleotides are TGTGCCAGCAGCCAAGATCACTTTAGCTCCTACAATGAGCAGTTCTTC.

The chain is built from TRBV7-2 and TRBJ2-2; D may correspond to TRBD1 or TRBD2 (6 bases each). This CDR3 contains 13 residues. V was clipped by 4 bases and J by 5 bases, with 8 bases between them. Germline V lookup: CDR1 SGHTA, CDR2 FQGNSA. CDR3 residues: CASSWRGTGELFF. The CDR3 region has the DNA TGTGCCAGCAGCTGGAGGGGGACCGGGGAGCTGTTTTTT.

The chain employs TRBV19 and TRBJ1-2; 9 nucleotides align to TRBD1. The CDR3 covers 16 residues. CDR1 LNHDA and CDR2 SQIVND come from the germline V gene (reference sequence). V lost 2 bases, J lost 6 bases, and 10 bases stayed unmatched. CDR3 sequence reads: CASSISRGQGGHGYTF. As DNA, the CDR3 is TGTGCCAGTAGTATAAGTCGGGGACAGGGAGGACATGGCTACACCTTC.

J is TRBJ1-1 and V is TRBV7-9; the match to TRBD1 covers 12 bases. The CDR3 is made up of 16 amino acids. V shed 7 bases and J 1 base; nucleotides not matched to a gene: 7. Germline lookup yields CDR1 SEHNR and CDR2 FQNEAQ (reference sequence). CDR3 region: CASNVGTGGSNTEAFF. DNA for the CDR3: TGTGCCAGCAACGTCGGGACAGGGGGCTCGAACACTGAAGCTTTCTTT.

This chain connects TRBV20-1 to TRBJ2-7, with a weak D call TRBD2 (6 bases). Germline V gene sequence: CDR1 DFQATT, CDR2 SNEGSKA (reference sequence). The CDR3 length is 14 residues. The V end was cut by 2 bases, the J end by 0 bases, with 11 bases between. CDR3 sequence (DNA): TGCAGTGCTAGAATGGCGGGGTCCTCCTACGAGCAGTACTTC. Protein: CSARMAGSSYEQYF.

The gene calls are TRBV29-1 and TRBJ2-1, with 9 bases matching TRBD2. In germline, CDR1 is SQVTM, CDR2 ANQGSEA. The junction had 7 bases not matched to a gene; V was cut back by 6 bases and J by 7 bases. The CDR3 runs to 13 residues. The CDR3 bases are TGCAGCGTGGCCTCTAGCGGGAATAATGAGCAGTTCTTC. Translating gives CSVASSGNNEQFF.

This clonotype was seen a few times. Here the CDR3 reads CASSADMGYGYTF. The CDR3 DNA is TGTGCCAGCAGTGCCGATATGGGCTATGGCTACACCTTC. V usage is TRBV2 and J usage is TRBJ1-2; D remains ambiguous. Germline lookup yields CDR1 SNHLY and CDR2 FYNNEI. CDR3 length: 13 residues. Trimming took off 4 bases at V and 4 bases at J, with 10 bases between the two ends.

This clonotype has a count of ten or more. The chain couples TRBV10-3 to TRBJ1-1; 8 nucleotides agree with TRBD1. Germline V gene lookup returns CDR1 ENHRY and CDR2 SYGVKD. The V and J ends lost 6 bases and 2 bases, in that order; junction bases with no gene match: 5. CDR3 length: 14 amino acids. The CDR3 is CAIRDPGGNTEAFF. CDR3 coding DNA: TGTGCCATCAGGGACCCAGGGGGCAACACTGAAGCTTTCTTT.

The chain recombines TRBV7-6 with TRBJ2-7; 16 bases are a match to TRBD2. Looked up from germline, CDR1 is SGHVS and CDR2 is FNYEAQ. The CDR3 loop spans 15 amino acids. V gave up 5 bases and J gave up 6 bases; unmatched junction bases: 4. The CDR3 is CASSLGLAGGAEQYF. The DNA for the CDR3 is TGTGCCAGCAGCCTGGGACTAGCGGGGGGGGCCGAGCAGTACTTC.

The chain has TRBV2 and TRBJ1-1, with 8 bases identical to TRBD1. The CDR3 has 15 residues. Trimming took 9 bases from V and 1 from J; bases not matched to a gene: 10. CDR1 is SNHLY and CDR2 is FYNNEI in the germline V gene. The CDR3, as DNA: TGTGCCAGTCGGGACAGGCTGAATCCGAACACTGAAGCTTTCTTT. This sequence encodes CASRDRLNPNTEAFF.

This clonotype was observed many times. V gene TRBV12-3 or TRBV12-4 combines with J gene TRBJ1-2; D gene uncertain. The V end was cut by 5 bases, the J end by 6 bases, with 7 bases between. This CDR3 contains 11 residues. In DNA form, the CDR3 reads TGTGCCAGCAGTCCCCCTCATGGCTACACCTTC. This codes for CASSPPHGYTF.

CDR3 protein: CASSLGGAHTEAFF. CDR3 nucleotides: TGTGCCAGCAGCTTAGGGGGGGCGCATACTGAAGCTTTCTTT. The chain employs TRBV7-6 and TRBJ1-1; perhaps TRBD1 as D (6 bases). In germline, CDR1 is SGHVS, CDR2 FNYEAQ. Trimming removed 1 base from V and 5 bases from J, with 11 bases in between. CDR3 length: 14 residues.

This clonotype appeared a few times. The chain employs TRBV2 and TRBJ1-2; tentative D call: TRBD1 (5 bases). Trimming removed 4 bases at V and 2 bases at J, with 8 bases between. From germline, CDR1 is SNHLY and CDR2 FYNNEI. The CDR3 is 13 residues long. CDR3 nucleotide sequence: TGTGCCAGCAGTGGACAGACCAACTATGGCTACACCTTC. It encodes CASSGQTNYGYTF. The whole variable domain, filled in from reference TRBV2 and TRBJ1-2, reads EPEVTQTPSHQVTQMGQEVILRCVPISNHLYFYWYRQILGQKVEFLVSFYNNEISEKSEIFDDQFSVERPDGSNFTLKIRSTKLEDSAMYFCASSGQTNYGYTFGSGTRLTVV.

The chain recombines TRBV2 with TRBJ2-3; 8 bases are shared with TRBD2. Germline V gene sequence: CDR1 SNHLY, CDR2 FYNNEI. Trimming at V came to 6 bases and at J to 4 bases, leaving 6 bases not matched to a gene. This CDR3 region has 14 residues. Here the CDR3 reads CASSGAGAPDTQYF. The CDR3 DNA reads as TGTGCCAGCAGCGGAGCGGGAGCCCCAGATACGCAGTATTTT.

This rearrangement joins TRBV20-1 to TRBJ1-2; D is undetermined. Germline V lookup: CDR1 DFQATT, CDR2 SNEGSKA (reference sequence). Trimming cost V 6 bases and J 0 bases, with 8 bases left between them. This CDR3 has 12 amino acids. The CDR3: CSAAGTNYGYTF. The CDR3 region has the DNA TGCAGTGCCGCCGGGACTAACTATGGCTACACCTTC.

The chain links TRBV10-3 to TRBJ2-7, with 9 bases aligning to TRBD2. The CDR3 is made up of 14 amino acids. The V segment lost 10 bases and the J segment 5 bases; nucleotides outside the gene matches: 12. The germline V gene encodes CDR1 ENHRY and CDR2 SYGVKD. CDR3 protein: CASTRGGTSHEQYF. In DNA form, the CDR3 reads TGTGCCAGCACCCGAGGGGGGACTAGCCACGAGCAGTACTTC.

V gene TRBV5-1 combines with J gene TRBJ2-7; no reliable D call. Trimming cost V 0 bases and J 0 bases, with 10 bases left between them. CDR1 is SGHRS, CDR2 YFSETQ, per germline. This CDR3 has 15 amino acids. CDR3 in amino acids: CASSLDPQSSYEQYF. The CDR3 region has the DNA TGCGCCAGCAGCTTGGATCCCCAAAGCTCCTACGAGCAGTACTTC.